The 9 T cell receptor beta chains presented below share a single source sample, sequenced in a study of monozygotic twins with inflammatory bowel disease. TCRdb reanalyzed the 5' RACE reads and collapses them to one entry per CDR3 protein, without DNA. This repertoire comprises under 200,000 distinct CDR3 sequences; its ten largest clones make up 2% to 2.5%. Material for sequencing was blood. These receptors all stem from a human donor with ulcerative colitis or Crohn's disease, or a healthy co-twin of an affected twin (not recorded which).

The chain is built from TRBV19 and TRBJ1-1. CDR1 is LNHDA and CDR2 is SQIVND in the germline V gene (reference sequence). This CDR3 has 13 residues. The CDR3 loop is CASSISLNTKAFF.

This chain links TRBV28 with TRBJ2-7; without DNA, the TCRdb call of TRBD2 cannot be checked. The CDR3 sequence is 15 residues long. Germline CDR1 and CDR2: MDHEN and SYDVKM. CDR3 region: CASSAGLAGEYEQYF.

This sequence joins TRBV5-5 and TRBJ2-1; TCRdb picks TRBD1, but there is no DNA to check that call. The CDR3 is made up of 15 amino acids. The germline gives CDR1 SGHKS, CDR2 YYEKEE (reference sequence). This CDR3 is CASSRRRADRDEQFF. The complete variable domain, with remaining parts taken from reference TRBV5-5 and TRBJ2-1, reads DAGVTQSPTHLIKTRGQQVTLRCSPISGHKSVSWYQQVLGQGPQFIFQYYEKEERGRGNFPDRFSARQFPNYSSELNVNALLLGDSALYLCASSRRRADRDEQFFGPGTRLTVL.

The genes are TRBV7-6 and TRBJ2-2; TCRdb outputs TRBD1, but without DNA this stays unchecked. The CDR3 is 17 residues long. Germline lookup yields CDR1 SGHVS and CDR2 FNYEAQ. The CDR3 here is CASSLAIRAGDTGELFF.

V is TRBV7-2 and J is TRBJ2-7. The CDR3 extends over 16 amino acids. The germline V gene has CDR1 SGHTA and CDR2 FQGNSA. The chain's CDR3 is CASSLVLGVGSYEQYF.

The gene calls are TRBV4-2 and TRBJ1-4. The CDR3 covers 15 residues. Germline V gene data show CDR1 as LGHNA and CDR2 as YNFKEQ. CDR3 sequence reads: CASSQDGEANEKLFF.

This chain connects TRBV3-1 to TRBJ2-3. Looked up from germline, CDR1 is LGHDT and CDR2 is YNNKEL (reference sequence). This CDR3 has 13 residues. This chain's CDR3 is CASSPYKSDTQYF.

This chain connects TRBV4-3 to TRBJ2-3; TCRdb's D call, TRBD1, is unchecked because there is no DNA. The CDR3 spans 15 residues. Germline assignment: CDR1 LGHNA and CDR2 YSLEER. The CDR3 loop reads CASSQNTGIGDTQYF.

The rearrangement links TRBV5-1 to TRBJ1-5. This CDR3 contains 14 residues. CDR1 and CDR2 (germline): SGHRS, YFSETQ. CDR3 protein: CASSLYGLNQPQHF.